This TCR beta chain is drawn from a study of blood T cells in healthy people across ages. Combining a sample-barcoded 5' primer with a J-beta primer mix, a second PCR ran for about 7 to 11 cycles. Each CDR3 protein is one row after TCRdb ran MiXCR on the 5' RACE reads. The sample lists roughly 2 million distinct CDR3 sequences; around half were seen once. V shed 4 bases and J shed 4 bases, with 19 bases lying between them. The CDR3 contains 15 residues. Per the germline V gene, CDR1 is DFQATT and CDR2 is SNEGSKA (reference sequence). The receptor's source is a woman aged 40-49 years in good health. Sample: blood. This chain joins TRBV20-1 and TRBJ2-5; the D is unclear. CDR3 DNA: TGCAGTGCTACCGACGCCGCCAAGGGTGTAGAGACCCAGTACTTC. Amino acid sequence: CSATDAAKGVETQYF.